The rows below give T cell receptor beta chains drawn from one sample of a study of CD8+ T cells in alopecia areata. Assay used: immunoSEQ multiplex PCR; TCRdb lists only in-frame clones, some missing. Of about 190,000 clones listed, roughly three fifths are singletons. Sequencing was performed on CD4+ T cells sorted from blood, taken at week 4, from a patient treated with tofacitinib. Receptor source: a human donor with alopecia areata. The CDR3 runs from the conserved cysteine through the conserved F or W. The D gene is left open where the match is weak. Only part of the rows carry a size: once, few, many, or a class if the clone is expanded.

v_call: TRBV7-2; j_call: TRBJ1-5; clone_size: -; d_call: TRBD1; cdr3_nt: TGTGCCAGCAGCTTAAGGCAGGGGGCCAATCAGCCCCAGCATTTT; cdr3_aa: CASSLRQGANQPQHF
v_call: TRBV2; j_call: TRBJ1-4; clone_size: -; d_call: -; cdr3_nt: TGTGCCAGCAGTGTATTACAGGGTAATGAAAAACTGTTTTTT; cdr3_aa: CASSVLQGNEKLFF
v_call: TRBV27; j_call: TRBJ1-1; clone_size: few; d_call: -; cdr3_nt: TGTGCCAGCAGAACCGGCCAGGGATTACGGGGCACTGAAGCTTTCTTT; cdr3_aa: CASRTGQGLRGTEAFF
v_call: TRBV4-1; j_call: TRBJ1-1; clone_size: -; d_call: -; cdr3_nt: TGCGCCAGCAGCCGGACCTCCGGGGCCGGCACGGGAAGCACTGAAGCTTTCTTT; cdr3_aa: CASSRTSGAGTGSTEAFF
v_call: TRBV30; j_call: TRBJ2-2; clone_size: few; d_call: -; cdr3_nt: TGTGCCTGGAGTCCACAAAACACCGGGGAGCTGTTTTTT; cdr3_aa: CAWSPQNTGELFF
v_call: TRBV28; j_call: TRBJ2-1; clone_size: many; d_call: TRBD1; cdr3_nt: TGTGCCAGCAGTTCCTCAGGGGGCGCTGGCAATGAGCAGTTCTTC; cdr3_aa: CASSSSGGAGNEQFF
v_call: TRBV15; j_call: TRBJ1-2; clone_size: -; d_call: -; cdr3_nt: TGTGCCACCAGCAGAGATAGCTCAAACTATGGCTACACCTTC; cdr3_aa: CATSRDSSNYGYTF
v_call: TRBV29-1; j_call: TRBJ2-5; clone_size: few; d_call: -; cdr3_nt: TGCAGCGCGAACCCGCAGGAGACCCAGTACTTC; cdr3_aa: CSANPQETQYF
v_call: TRBV29-1; j_call: TRBJ2-1; clone_size: few; d_call: -; cdr3_nt: TGCAGCGTCCAGCGGTCTAAGGGGAATGAGCAGTTCTTC; cdr3_aa: CSVQRSKGNEQFF
v_call: TRBV11-3; j_call: TRBJ2-1; clone_size: many; d_call: -; cdr3_nt: TGTGCCAGCAGCCGAGGCGCTGAGCAGTTCTTC; cdr3_aa: CASSRGAEQFF
v_call: TRBV4-1; j_call: TRBJ2-7; clone_size: -; d_call: -; cdr3_nt: TGCGCCAGCAGCCAAGTCCCTAAGGATGAAGGCGAGCAGTACTTC; cdr3_aa: CASSQVPKDEGEQYF
v_call: TRBV7-3; j_call: TRBJ1-5; clone_size: few; d_call: -; cdr3_nt: TGTGCCAGCAGCTTGACGGGAGGCCAGCCCCAGCATTTT; cdr3_aa: CASSLTGGQPQHF
v_call: TRBV7-2; j_call: TRBJ1-2; clone_size: -; d_call: TRBD1; cdr3_nt: TGTGCCAGCAGCCGTTCGACAGGGGCTAACTATGGCTACACCTTC; cdr3_aa: CASSRSTGANYGYTF
v_call: TRBV30; j_call: TRBJ1-2; clone_size: few; d_call: -; cdr3_nt: TGTGCCTGGAGTGCACAGGGAAGTGGCTACACCTTC; cdr3_aa: CAWSAQGSGYTF
v_call: TRBV7-2; j_call: TRBJ2-6; clone_size: few; d_call: TRBD2; cdr3_nt: TGTGCCAGCAGCTTGGGTAGCGGGAGCTCTGGGGCCAACGTCCTGACTTTC; cdr3_aa: CASSLGSGSSGANVLTF
v_call: TRBV13; j_call: TRBJ2-7; clone_size: few; d_call: TRBD1; cdr3_nt: TGTGCCAGCAGCCCCAGGACAGGGCTACCCTACGAGCAGTACTTC; cdr3_aa: CASSPRTGLPYEQYF
v_call: TRBV2; j_call: TRBJ2-5; clone_size: -; d_call: -; cdr3_nt: TGTGCCAGCAGTCGGATGGAGTCCCCGGGGACCCAGTACTTC; cdr3_aa: CASSRMESPGTQYF
v_call: TRBV27; j_call: TRBJ2-2; clone_size: -; d_call: -; cdr3_nt: TGTGCCAGCAGTTTCCGTCCCGGGGTCGGGAACACCGGGGAGCTGTTTTTT; cdr3_aa: CASSFRPGVGNTGELFF
v_call: TRBV7-2; j_call: TRBJ2-1; clone_size: -; d_call: -; cdr3_nt: TGTGCCAGCAGCCGGGGGAGCGGGCTGGAGGACGAGCAGTTCTTC; cdr3_aa: CASSRGSGLEDEQFF
v_call: TRBV30; j_call: TRBJ1-5; clone_size: -; d_call: TRBD1; cdr3_nt: TGTGCCTGGAGTGTAGCCGGACAGGGGGTCTTGCAGCCCCAGCATTTT; cdr3_aa: CAWSVAGQGVLQPQHF
v_call: TRBV27; j_call: TRBJ1-2; clone_size: -; d_call: -; cdr3_nt: TGTGCCAGCAGTTTAGTGGGACAAGCTAACTATGGCTACACCTTC; cdr3_aa: CASSLVGQANYGYTF
v_call: TRBV4-2; j_call: TRBJ2-5; clone_size: -; d_call: -; cdr3_nt: TGTGCCAGCAGCCGAAGAGGCAATCCCCAAGAGACCCAGTACTTC; cdr3_aa: CASSRRGNPQETQYF
v_call: TRBV25-1; j_call: TRBJ1-5; clone_size: -; d_call: -; cdr3_nt: TGTGCCAGCAGTGAAGGGAGTGGCAATCAGCCCCAGCATTTT; cdr3_aa: CASSEGSGNQPQHF